This is a list of T cell receptor beta chains from one sample in a study of cytomegalovirus exposure and HLA in healthy donors. Only in-frame clones appear in the TCRdb table, and some are missing; sequencing was by immunoSEQ multiplex PCR. The repertoire includes some 150,000 clones, 82% of them detected once, and around 5.4% sits in the top ten. The sequencing input was PBMCs. These receptors were obtained from a man aged 25 to 45 in good health and CMV-seropositive. CDR3s include the opening cysteine and the closing phenylalanine or tryptophan. Each record gives: V gene, J gene, D gene, clone size, CDR3 DNA, CDR3 protein. A D gene is named only where the DNA matches it firmly. Size tells how often a clone was seen (once, few, many) or the class of an expanded clone, and some rows leave it out.

>TRBV5-4|TRBJ2-1|TRBD1|NA
TGTGCCAGCAGCTTGGTAGGACAGGAAGGAAATGAGCAGTTCTTC
CASSLVGQEGNEQFF
>TRBV6-5|TRBJ2-3|NA|NA
TGTGCCAGCAGTTCCTCCGAACTAGATACGCAGTATTTT
CASSSSELDTQYF
>TRBV23-1|TRBJ2-1|TRBD2|NA
TGCGCCAGCAGTCAATCTTCCGAGGGCGCGGGAGTTTCTTACAATGAGCAGTTCTTC
CASSQSSEGAGVSYNEQFF
>TRBV28|TRBJ1-5|NA|NA
TGTGCCATCTGGAGGGGACGTGATAGCAATCAGCCCCAGCATTTT
CAIWRGRDSNQPQHF
>TRBV7-9|TRBJ2-7|NA|NA
TGTGCCAGCAGCTTACAGGCCCTAGAGCAGTACTTC
CASSLQALEQYF
>TRBV11-2|TRBJ2-2|NA|NA
TGTGCCAGCAGCGGAACTAGAGCATACACCGGGGAGCTGTTTTTT
CASSGTRAYTGELFF
>TRBV4-1|TRBJ2-7|NA|NA
TGCGCCAGCAGCGAAGTGGCGGCGGGAAACTACGAGCAGTACTTC
CASSEVAAGNYEQYF
>TRBV7-2|TRBJ2-2|TRBD2|NA
TGTGCCAGCAGCCGTCGGCGGGGGGGGGACACCGGGGAGCTGTTTTTT
CASSRRRGGDTGELFF
>TRBV27|TRBJ1-2|NA|NA
TGTGCCAGCAGTAGAGCTAACTATGGCTACACCTTC
CASSRANYGYTF
>TRBV7-9|TRBJ2-7|TRBD1|few
TGTGCCAGCACAGATACCGGGACAGGAAGCTACGAGCAGTACTTC
CASTDTGTGSYEQYF